Described below is a single T cell receptor (beta chain) sequence and its context. Its specificity is not known. The data are from a study of cytomegalovirus exposure and HLA in healthy donors. Primers: 60 Vbeta forward and 13 Jbeta reverse. The data were produced by immunoSEQ multiplex PCR, yet TCRdb's version contains in-frame clones alone and is incomplete. Among fewer than 80,000 clones listed, less than 80% were seen once. Whole-study results and caveats: TCR beta V- and J-gene trimming, according to a later analysis, was linked to a missense DCLRE1C variant. In a later analysis, several top co-occurrence clusters appeared linked to parvovirus B19, influenza, CMV and Epstein-Barr virus. More clonal expansion characterized HLA-associated TCR beta chains than equally common others in a later analysis. According to a later analysis, most TCR beta chains associated with CMV appeared HLA-restricted.

The clonotype was recovered from a man aged 25-40 years in good health and CMV-seronegative. What was sequenced was PBMCs.

The CDR3 DNA reads as TGTGCCAGCAGCTTGGAGGCGGCAGGGGGCAATTCACCCCTCCACTTT. Residues: CASSLEAAGGNSPLHF. V usage is TRBV7-2 and J usage is TRBJ1-6, with 8 bases lining up with TRBD1. The germline CDR1 and CDR2 sequences are SGHTA and FQGNSA. This CDR3 region has 16 residues. The J segment lost 7 bases and the V segment lost 3 bases, leaving 8 bases of the junction unmatched.